This TCR beta chain stems from a study of neurological immune-mediated disorders. Germline assignment: CDR1 SGHRS and CDR2 YFSETQ. Losses at the gene ends were 0 bases for V and 7 bases for J; bases not matched to a gene: 9. This CDR3 is built from 16 residues. The cDNA came from 5'RACE, which used 10-nucleotide random UMIs. TCRdb independently ran MiXCR on the 5' RACE reads; one entry per CDR3 protein. In the table there are about 66,000 distinct CDR3 sequences, 5.2% of which are singletons. This clonotype came up many times. Sequencing was performed on PBMCs. The chain is built from TRBV5-1 and TRBJ2-1; TRBD2 aligns across 8 bases. This sequence was found in a woman aged 25 to 39 with multiple sclerosis. This CDR3 is CASSLATSAGRNEQFF. The CDR3 bases are TGCGCCAGCAGCTTGGCGACTAGCGCGGGTCGGAATGAGCAGTTCTTC.